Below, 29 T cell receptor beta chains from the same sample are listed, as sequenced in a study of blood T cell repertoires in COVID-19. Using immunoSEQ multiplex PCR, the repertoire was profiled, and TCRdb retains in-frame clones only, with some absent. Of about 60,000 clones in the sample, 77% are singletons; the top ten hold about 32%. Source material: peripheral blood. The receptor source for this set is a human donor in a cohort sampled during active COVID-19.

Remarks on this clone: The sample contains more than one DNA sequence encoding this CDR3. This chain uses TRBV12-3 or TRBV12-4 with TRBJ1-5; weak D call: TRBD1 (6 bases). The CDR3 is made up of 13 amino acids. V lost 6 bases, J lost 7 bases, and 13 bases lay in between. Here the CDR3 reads CASSTGPGQPQHF. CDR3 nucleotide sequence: TGTGCCAGCAGCACAGGGCCTGGACAGCCCCAGCATTTT.

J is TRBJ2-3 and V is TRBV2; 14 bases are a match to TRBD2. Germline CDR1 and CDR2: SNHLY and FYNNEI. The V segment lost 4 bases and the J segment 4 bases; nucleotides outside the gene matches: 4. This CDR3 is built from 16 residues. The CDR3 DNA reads TGTGCCAGCAGTGCCGGACTAGCGGGAGGCTCAGATACGCAGTATTTT. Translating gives CASSAGLAGGSDTQYF.

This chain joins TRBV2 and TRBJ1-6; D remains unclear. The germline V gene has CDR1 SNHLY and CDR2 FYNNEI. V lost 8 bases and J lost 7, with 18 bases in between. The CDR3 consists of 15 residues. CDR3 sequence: CASGYRGKENSPLHF. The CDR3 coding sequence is TGTGCCAGCGGGTATAGAGGCAAGGAAAATTCACCCCTCCACTTT.

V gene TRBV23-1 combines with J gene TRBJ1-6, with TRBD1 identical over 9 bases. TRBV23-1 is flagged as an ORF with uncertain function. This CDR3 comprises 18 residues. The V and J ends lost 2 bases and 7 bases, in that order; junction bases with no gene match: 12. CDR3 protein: CASSQIGPGTGSNSPLHF. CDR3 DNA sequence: TGCGCCAGCAGTCAAATCGGACCCGGGACAGGGTCAAATTCACCCCTCCACTTT.

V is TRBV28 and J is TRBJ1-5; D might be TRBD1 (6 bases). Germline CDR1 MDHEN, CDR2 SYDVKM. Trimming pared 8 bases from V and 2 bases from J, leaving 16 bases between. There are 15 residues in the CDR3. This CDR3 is CASGRGGVGNQPQHF. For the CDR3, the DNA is TGTGCCAGCGGGAGAGGGGGGGTCGGCAATCAGCCCCAGCATTTT.

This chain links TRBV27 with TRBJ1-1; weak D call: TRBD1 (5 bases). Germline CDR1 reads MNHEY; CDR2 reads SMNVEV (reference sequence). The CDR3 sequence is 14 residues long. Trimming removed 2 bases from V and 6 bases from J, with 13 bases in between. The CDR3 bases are TGTGCCAGCAGTTTAGGGAAGGGGTTGTCTGAAGCTTTCTTT. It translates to CASSLGKGLSEAFF.

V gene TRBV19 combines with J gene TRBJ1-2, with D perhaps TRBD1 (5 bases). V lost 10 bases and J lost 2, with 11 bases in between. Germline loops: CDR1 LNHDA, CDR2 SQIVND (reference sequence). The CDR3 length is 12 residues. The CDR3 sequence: CATYRKNYGYTF. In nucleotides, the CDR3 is TGTGCCACATACAGGAAAAACTATGGCTACACCTTC.

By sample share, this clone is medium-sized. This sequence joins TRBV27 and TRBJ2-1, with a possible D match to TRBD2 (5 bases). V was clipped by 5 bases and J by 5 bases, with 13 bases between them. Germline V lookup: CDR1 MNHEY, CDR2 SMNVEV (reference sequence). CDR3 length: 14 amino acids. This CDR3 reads CASSPWERDNEQFF. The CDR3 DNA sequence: TGTGCCAGCAGTCCCTGGGAGAGGGACAATGAGCAGTTCTTC.

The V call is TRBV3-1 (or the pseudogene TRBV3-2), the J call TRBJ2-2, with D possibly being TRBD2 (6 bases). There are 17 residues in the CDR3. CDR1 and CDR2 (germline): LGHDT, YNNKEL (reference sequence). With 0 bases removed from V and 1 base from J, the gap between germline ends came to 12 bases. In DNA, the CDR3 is TGTGCCAGCAGCCAAGACCTGGGGACTCTGAACACCGGGGAGCTGTTTTTT. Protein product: CASSQDLGTLNTGELFF.

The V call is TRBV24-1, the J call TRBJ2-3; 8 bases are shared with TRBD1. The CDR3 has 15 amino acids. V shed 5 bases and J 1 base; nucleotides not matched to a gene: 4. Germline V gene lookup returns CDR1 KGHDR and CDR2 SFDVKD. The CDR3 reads CATSAATGGTDTQYF. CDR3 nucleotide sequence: TGTGCCACCAGTGCAGCGACAGGGGGCACAGATACGCAGTATTTT.

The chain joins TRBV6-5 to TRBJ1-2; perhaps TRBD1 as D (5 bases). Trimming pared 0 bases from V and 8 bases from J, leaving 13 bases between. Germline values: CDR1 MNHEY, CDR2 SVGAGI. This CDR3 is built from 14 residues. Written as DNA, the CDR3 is TGTGCCAGCAGTTACTCGACAGCTCGAGGAGGCTACACCTTC. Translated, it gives CASSYSTARGGYTF.

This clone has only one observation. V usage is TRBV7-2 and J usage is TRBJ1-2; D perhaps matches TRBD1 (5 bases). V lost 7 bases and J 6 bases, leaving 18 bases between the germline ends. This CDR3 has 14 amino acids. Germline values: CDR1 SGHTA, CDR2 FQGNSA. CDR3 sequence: CASTAGGSVDGYTF. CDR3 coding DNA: TGTGCCAGCACGGCGGGGGGGTCCGTAGATGGCTACACCTTC.

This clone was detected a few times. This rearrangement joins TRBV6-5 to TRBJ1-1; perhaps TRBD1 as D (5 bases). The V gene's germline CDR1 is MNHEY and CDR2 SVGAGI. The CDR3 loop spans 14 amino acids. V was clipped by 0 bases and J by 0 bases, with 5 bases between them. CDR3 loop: CASSYSDMNTEAFF. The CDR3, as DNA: TGTGCCAGCAGTTACTCGGACATGAACACTGAAGCTTTCTTT.

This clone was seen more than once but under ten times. The CDR3 spells CAISESGQGSNQPQHF. Here the CDR3 DNA reads TGTGCCATCAGTGAGTCGGGGCAGGGAAGCAATCAGCCCCAGCATTTT. The rearrangement joins TRBV10-3 to TRBJ1-5; perhaps TRBD1 as D (5 bases). The germline V and J ends were trimmed by 0 bases and 1 base, with 10 bases remaining between them. Germline CDR1 is ENHRY and CDR2 is SYGVKD. CDR3 size: 16 residues.

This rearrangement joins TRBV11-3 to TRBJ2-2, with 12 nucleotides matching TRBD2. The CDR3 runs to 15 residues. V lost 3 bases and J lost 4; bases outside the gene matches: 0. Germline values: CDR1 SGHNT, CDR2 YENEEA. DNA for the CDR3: TGTGCCAGCAGCTTGACTAGCGGGAGCACCGGGGAGCTGTTTTTT. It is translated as CASSLTSGSTGELFF. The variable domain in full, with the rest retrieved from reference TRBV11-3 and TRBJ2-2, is EAGVVQSPRYKIIEKKQPVAFWCNPISGHNTLYWYLQNLGQGPELLIRYENEEAVDDSQLPKDRFSAERLKGVDSTLKIQPAELGDSAVYLCASSLTSGSTGELFFGEGSRLTVL.

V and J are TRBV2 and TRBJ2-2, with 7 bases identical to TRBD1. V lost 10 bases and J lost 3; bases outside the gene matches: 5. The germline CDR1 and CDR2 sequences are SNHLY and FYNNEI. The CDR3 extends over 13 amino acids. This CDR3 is CATETGYTGELFF. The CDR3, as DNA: TGTGCCACCGAGACAGGGTACACCGGGGAGCTGTTTTTT.

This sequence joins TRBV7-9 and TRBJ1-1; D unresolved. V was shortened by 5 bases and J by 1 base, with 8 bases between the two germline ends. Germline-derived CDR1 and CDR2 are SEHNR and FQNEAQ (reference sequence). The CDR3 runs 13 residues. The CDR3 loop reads CASSKGANTEAFF. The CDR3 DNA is TGTGCCAGCAGCAAGGGAGCGAACACTGAAGCTTTCTTT.

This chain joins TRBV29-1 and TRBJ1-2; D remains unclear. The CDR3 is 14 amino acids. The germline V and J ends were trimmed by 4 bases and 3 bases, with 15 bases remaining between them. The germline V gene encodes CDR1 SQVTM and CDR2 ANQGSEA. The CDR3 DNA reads TGCAGCGTTGGGGTGGCACCAGAGGACTATGGCTACACCTTC. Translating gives CSVGVAPEDYGYTF.

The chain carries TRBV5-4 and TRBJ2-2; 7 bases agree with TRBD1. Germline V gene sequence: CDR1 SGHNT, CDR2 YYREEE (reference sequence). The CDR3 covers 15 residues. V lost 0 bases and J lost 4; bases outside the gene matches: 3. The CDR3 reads CASSLDRGGTGELFF. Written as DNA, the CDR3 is TGTGCCAGCAGCTTGGACAGGGGCGGCACCGGGGAGCTGTTTTTT.

DNA for the CDR3: TGCAGCGTGGGACAGGGAGCCTACGAGCAGTACTTC. As protein: CSVGQGAYEQYF. The chain couples TRBV29-1 to TRBJ2-7; 9 bases match TRBD1. The ends lost 6 bases at V and 2 bases at J; junction bases unmatched: 2. The CDR3 runs to 12 residues. Germline lookup yields CDR1 SQVTM and CDR2 ANQGSEA.

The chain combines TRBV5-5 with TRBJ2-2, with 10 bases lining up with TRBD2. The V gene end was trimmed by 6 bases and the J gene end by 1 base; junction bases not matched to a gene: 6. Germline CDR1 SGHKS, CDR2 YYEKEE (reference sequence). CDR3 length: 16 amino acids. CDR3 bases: TGTGCCAGCATTCCTCTAGCGGGGGTGAACACCGGGGAGCTGTTTTTT. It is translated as CASIPLAGVNTGELFF. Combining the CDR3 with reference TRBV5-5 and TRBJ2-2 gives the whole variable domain DAGVTQSPTHLIKTRGQQVTLRCSPISGHKSVSWYQQVLGQGPQFIFQYYEKEERGRGNFPDRFSARQFPNYSSELNVNALLLGDSALYLCASIPLAGVNTGELFFGEGSRLTVL.

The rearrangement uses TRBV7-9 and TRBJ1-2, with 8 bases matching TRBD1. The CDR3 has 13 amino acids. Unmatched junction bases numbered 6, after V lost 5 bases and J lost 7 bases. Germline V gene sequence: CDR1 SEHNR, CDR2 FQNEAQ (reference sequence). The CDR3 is CASSAGGPFGYTF. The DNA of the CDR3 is TGTGCCAGCAGCGCAGGGGGCCCTTTTGGCTACACCTTC.

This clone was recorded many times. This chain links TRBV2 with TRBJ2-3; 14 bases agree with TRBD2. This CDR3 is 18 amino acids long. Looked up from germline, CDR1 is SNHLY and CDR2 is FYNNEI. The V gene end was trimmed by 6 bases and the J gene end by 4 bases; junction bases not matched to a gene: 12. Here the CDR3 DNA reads TGTGCCAGCAGCCGCGGACTAGCGGGGGGCCCGGCCGCAGATACGCAGTATTTT. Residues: CASSRGLAGGPAADTQYF.

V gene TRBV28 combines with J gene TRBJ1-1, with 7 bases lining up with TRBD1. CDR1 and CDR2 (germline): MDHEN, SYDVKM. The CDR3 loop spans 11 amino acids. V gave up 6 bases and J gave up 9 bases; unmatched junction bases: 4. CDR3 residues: CASRTGQKAFF. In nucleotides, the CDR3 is TGTGCCAGCAGGACGGGACAGAAAGCTTTCTTT.

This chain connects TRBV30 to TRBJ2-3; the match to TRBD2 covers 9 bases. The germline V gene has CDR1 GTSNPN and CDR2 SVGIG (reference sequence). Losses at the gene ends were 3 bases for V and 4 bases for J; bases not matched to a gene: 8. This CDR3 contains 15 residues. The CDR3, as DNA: TGTGCCTGGAGGGAATGGACTAGCGATTCAGATACGCAGTATTTT. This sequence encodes CAWREWTSDSDTQYF.

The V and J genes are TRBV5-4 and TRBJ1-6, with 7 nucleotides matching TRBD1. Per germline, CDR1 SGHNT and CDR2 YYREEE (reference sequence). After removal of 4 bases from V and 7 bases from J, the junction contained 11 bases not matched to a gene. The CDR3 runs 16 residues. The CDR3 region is CASSQQGINVNSPLHF. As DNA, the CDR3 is TGTGCCAGCAGCCAACAGGGGATCAATGTGAATTCACCCCTCCACTTT.

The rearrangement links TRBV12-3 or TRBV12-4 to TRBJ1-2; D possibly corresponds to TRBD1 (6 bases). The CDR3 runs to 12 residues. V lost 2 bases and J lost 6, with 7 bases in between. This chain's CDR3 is CASSLPGDGYTF. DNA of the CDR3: TGTGCCAGCAGTTTACCAGGGGATGGCTACACCTTC.

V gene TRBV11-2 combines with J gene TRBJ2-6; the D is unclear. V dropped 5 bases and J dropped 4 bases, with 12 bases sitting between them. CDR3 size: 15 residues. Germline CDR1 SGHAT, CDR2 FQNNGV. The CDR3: CASSPTVAGANVLTF. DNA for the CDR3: TGTGCCAGCAGCCCAACGGTCGCCGGGGCCAACGTCCTGACTTTC.

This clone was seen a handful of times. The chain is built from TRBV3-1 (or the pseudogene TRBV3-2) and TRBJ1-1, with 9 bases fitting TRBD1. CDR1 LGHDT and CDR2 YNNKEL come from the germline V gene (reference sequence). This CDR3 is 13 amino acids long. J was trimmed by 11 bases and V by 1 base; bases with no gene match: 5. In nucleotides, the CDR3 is TGTGCCAGCAGCCAAGGAGACAGGGGGAAGGCTTTCTTT. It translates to CASSQGDRGKAFF.